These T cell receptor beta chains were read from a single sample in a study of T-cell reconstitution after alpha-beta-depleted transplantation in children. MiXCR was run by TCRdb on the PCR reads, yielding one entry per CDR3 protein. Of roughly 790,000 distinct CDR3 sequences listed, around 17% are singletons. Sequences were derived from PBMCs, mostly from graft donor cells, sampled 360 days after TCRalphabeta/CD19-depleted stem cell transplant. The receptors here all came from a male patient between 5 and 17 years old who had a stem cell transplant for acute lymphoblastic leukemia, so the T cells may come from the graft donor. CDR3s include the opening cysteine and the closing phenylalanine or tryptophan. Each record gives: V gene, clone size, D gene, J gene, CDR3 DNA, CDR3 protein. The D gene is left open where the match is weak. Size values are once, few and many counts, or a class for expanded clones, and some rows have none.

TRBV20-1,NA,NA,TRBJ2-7,TGCAGTGCTAGCCGGGACCTAGATTCCTACGAGCAGTACTTC,CSASRDLDSYEQYF
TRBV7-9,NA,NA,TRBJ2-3,TGTGCCAGCAGCTCACTCCCGGGACTTAGGAATTTT,CASSSLPGLRNF
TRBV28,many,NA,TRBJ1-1,TGTGCCAGCAGTACCGGACAGCATGAAGCTTTCTTT,CASSTGQHEAFF
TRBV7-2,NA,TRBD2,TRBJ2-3,TGTGCCAGCAGCTTCACTAGCGGCTACTTCACAGATACGCAGTATTTT,CASSFTSGYFTDTQYF
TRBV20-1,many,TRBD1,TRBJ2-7,TGCAGTGCTAGAAAACAGGGGTCCGATGAGCAGTACTTC,CSARKQGSDEQYF
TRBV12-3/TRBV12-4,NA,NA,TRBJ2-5,TGTGCCAGCAGTTCCCGGACTAAGGATGGTGGAGAGACCCAGTACTTC,CASSSRTKDGGETQYF
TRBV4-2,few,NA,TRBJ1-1,TGTGCCAGCAGCCAAGCAATAAGTAGTTCGACTGAAGCTTTCTTT,CASSQAISSSTEAFF
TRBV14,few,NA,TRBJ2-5,TGTGCCAGCAGCCACGTCATGAGACCGCTAAGCGTGGAGACCCAGTACTTC,CASSHVMRPLSVETQYF
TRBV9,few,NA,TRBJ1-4,TGTGCCAGCAGCGTAGGAACGAAACCAACTAATGAAAAACTGTTTTTT,CASSVGTKPTNEKLFF
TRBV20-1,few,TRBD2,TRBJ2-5,TGCAGTGCCCTCCCCGGCGGGAGGACAGAGACCCAGTACTTC,CSALPGGRTETQYF
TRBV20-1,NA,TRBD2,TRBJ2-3,TGCAGTGCTAGAGTTCCCCTAGCGGGGGTCACAGATACGCAGTATTTT,CSARVPLAGVTDTQYF
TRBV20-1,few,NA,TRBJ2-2,TGCAGTGCTAGAAGAGGGCTAGCGATCACCGGGGAGCTGTTTTTT,CSARRGLAITGELFF
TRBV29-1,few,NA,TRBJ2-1,TGCAGCGTTCAATCCCCGGGAGCTCCGTACAATGAGCAGTTCTTC,CSVQSPGAPYNEQFF
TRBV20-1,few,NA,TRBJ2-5,TGCAGTGCTAGACCCCCAGGTTCCTCAACTCGAGAGACCCAGTACTTC,CSARPPGSSTRETQYF
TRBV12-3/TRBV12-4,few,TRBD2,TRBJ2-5,TGTGCCAGCAGTTCCAGGACTAGCGGGGGGCAAGAGACCCAGTACTTC,CASSSRTSGGQETQYF
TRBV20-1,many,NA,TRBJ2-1,TGCAGTGCTAGGGGATTGAATGAGCAGTTCTTC,CSARGLNEQFF
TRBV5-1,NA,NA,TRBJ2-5,TGCGCCAGCAGCTTCGGGGTTTTCCAATTCCAAGAGACCCAGTACTTC,CASSFGVFQFQETQYF
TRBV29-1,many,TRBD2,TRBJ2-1,TGCAGCGTTGGGACTAGCGATGAGCAGTTCTTC,CSVGTSDEQFF
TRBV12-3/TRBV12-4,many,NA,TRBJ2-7,TGTGCCAGCAGTTTGGGCAGGAAGTACGAGCAGTACTTC,CASSLGRKYEQYF
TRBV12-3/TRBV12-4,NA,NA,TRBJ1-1,TGTGCCAGCAGTTTAGAGCTGCCTCCAAACACTGAAGCTTTCTTT,CASSLELPPNTEAFF
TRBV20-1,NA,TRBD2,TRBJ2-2,TGCAGTATAGCGGGGACGAACACCGGGGAGCTGTTTTTT,CSIAGTNTGELFF
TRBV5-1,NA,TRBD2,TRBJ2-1,TGCGCCAGCAGCTTGACGACTAGCGGAAGGGTTGTGGATGAGCAGTTCTTC,CASSLTTSGRVVDEQFF
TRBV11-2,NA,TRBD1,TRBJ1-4,TGTGCCAGCAGCTTACGGACAGGGGGGCGTGAAAAACTGTTTTTT,CASSLRTGGREKLFF
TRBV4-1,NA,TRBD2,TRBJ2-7,TGCGCCAGCAGCCCCGGGACTAGCGGGAGTGTTGGCTCCGAGCAGTACTTC,CASSPGTSGSVGSEQYF
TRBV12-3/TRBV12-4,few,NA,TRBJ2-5,TGTGCCAGCAGCCCGACTAGTTCTGTGGAGACCCAGTACTTC,CASSPTSSVETQYF
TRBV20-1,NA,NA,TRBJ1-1,TGCAGTGCCGACAGAGGCACTGAAGCTTTCTTT,CSADRGTEAFF
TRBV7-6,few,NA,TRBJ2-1,TGTGCCAGCAGTCCGTGGGGGGTGGAGCAGTTCTTC,CASSPWGVEQFF
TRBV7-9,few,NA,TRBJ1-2,TGTGCCAGCAGCTTAATGCGGGGATCTACGGATGGCTACACCTTC,CASSLMRGSTDGYTF
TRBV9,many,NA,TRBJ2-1,TGTGCCAGCAGCGGAAATCAAGAGGGATTGTCCTACAATGAGCAGTTCTTC,CASSGNQEGLSYNEQFF
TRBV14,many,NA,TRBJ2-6,TGTGCCACCAGGCCCGCTGGGGCCAACGTCCTGACTTTC,CATRPAGANVLTF
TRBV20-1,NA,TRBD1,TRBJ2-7,TGCAGTGCCCCTAGGGGGCACTACGAGCAGTACTTC,CSAPRGHYEQYF
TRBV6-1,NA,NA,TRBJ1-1,TGTGCCAGTCGGGTCGGAGGGGTAGAAACTGAAGCTTTCTTT,CASRVGGVETEAFF
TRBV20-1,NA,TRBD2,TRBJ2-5,TGCAGTGCTAGAGGACGTAGGGGAACTAGCGGGAAGGGGGAGACCCAGTACTTC,CSARGRRGTSGKGETQYF
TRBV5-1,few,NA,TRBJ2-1,TGCGCCAGCAGTCAAAACAGGGTTGAGCAGTTCTTC,CASSQNRVEQFF